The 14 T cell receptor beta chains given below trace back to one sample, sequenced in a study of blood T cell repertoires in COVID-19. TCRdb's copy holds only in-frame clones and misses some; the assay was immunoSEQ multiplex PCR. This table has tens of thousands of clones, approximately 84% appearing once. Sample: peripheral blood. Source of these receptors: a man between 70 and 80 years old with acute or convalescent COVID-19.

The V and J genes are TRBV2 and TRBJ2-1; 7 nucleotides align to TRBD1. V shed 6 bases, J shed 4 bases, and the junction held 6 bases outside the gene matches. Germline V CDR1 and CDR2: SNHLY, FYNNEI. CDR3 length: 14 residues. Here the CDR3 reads CASSITGQYNEQFF. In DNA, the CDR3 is TGTGCCAGCAGCATAACGGGACAGTACAATGAGCAGTTCTTC. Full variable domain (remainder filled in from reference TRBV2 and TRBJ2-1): EPEVTQTPSHQVTQMGQEVILRCVPISNHLYFYWYRQILGQKVEFLVSFYNNEISEKSEIFDDQFSVERPDGSNFTLKIRSTKLEDSAMYFCASSITGQYNEQFFGPGTRLTVL.

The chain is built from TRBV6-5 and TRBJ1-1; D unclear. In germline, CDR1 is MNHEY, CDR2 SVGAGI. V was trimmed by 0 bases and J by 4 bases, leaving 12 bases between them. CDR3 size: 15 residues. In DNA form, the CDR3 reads TGTGCCAGCAGTTACTCCTCCGCGGGGTTCACTGAAGCTTTCTTT. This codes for CASSYSSAGFTEAFF.

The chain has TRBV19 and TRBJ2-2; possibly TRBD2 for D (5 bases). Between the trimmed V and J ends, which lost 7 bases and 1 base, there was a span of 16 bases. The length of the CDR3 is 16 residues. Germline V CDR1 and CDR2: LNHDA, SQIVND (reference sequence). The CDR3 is CASTPPGKGNTGELFF. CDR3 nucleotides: TGTGCCAGTACCCCCCCCGGGAAGGGGAACACCGGGGAGCTGTTTTTT.

As DNA, the CDR3 is TGTGCCAGCAGCTTGCGAGACAGGCCTTACAATGAGCAGTTCTTC. Its protein is CASSLRDRPYNEQFF. The V and J genes are TRBV7-9 and TRBJ2-1; a possible D gene is TRBD1 (6 bases). Deletions cut 3 bases from V and 4 bases from J, with 13 bases between. This CDR3 contains 15 residues. Germline assignment: CDR1 SEHNR and CDR2 FQNEAQ (reference sequence).

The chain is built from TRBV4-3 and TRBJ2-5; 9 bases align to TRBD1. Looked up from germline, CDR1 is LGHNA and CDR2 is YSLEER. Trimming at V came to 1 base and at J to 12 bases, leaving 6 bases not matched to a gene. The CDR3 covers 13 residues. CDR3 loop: CASSQAWDREKYF. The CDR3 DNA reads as TGCGCCAGCAGCCAAGCGTGGGACAGGGAGAAGTACTTC.

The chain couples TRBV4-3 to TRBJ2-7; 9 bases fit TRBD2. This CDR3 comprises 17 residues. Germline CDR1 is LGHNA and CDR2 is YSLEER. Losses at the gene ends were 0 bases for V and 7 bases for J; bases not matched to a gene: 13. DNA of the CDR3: TGCGCCAGCAGCCAAGATACTGCGGGGGGGCTTAAGGTAGAGCAGTACTTC. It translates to CASSQDTAGGLKVEQYF.

This chain's CDR3 is CASSQEAGGWREKLFF. In nucleotides, the CDR3 is TGCGCCAGCAGCCAAGAGGCAGGGGGATGGAGAGAAAAACTGTTTTTT. This sequence joins TRBV4-3 and TRBJ1-4; TRBD1 matches at 7 bases. This CDR3 is 16 amino acids long. CDR1 is LGHNA and CDR2 is YSLEER in the germline V gene. The trim removed 0 bases at V and 8 bases at J, leaving 9 bases unmatched.

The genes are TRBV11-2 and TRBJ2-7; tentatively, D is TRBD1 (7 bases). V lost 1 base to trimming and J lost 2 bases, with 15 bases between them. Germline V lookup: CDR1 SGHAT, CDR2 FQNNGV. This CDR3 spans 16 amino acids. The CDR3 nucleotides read TGTGCCAGCAGCTTAGGGTCCCAGGGGGGAACCTACGAGCAGTACTTC. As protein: CASSLGSQGGTYEQYF.

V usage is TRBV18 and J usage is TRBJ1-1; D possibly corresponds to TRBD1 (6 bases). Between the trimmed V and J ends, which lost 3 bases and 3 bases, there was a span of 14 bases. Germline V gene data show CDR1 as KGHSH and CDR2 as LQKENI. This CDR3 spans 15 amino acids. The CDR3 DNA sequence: TGTGCCAGCTCACCGTACAGGGTGCTGGACACTGAAGCTTTCTTT. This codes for CASSPYRVLDTEAFF.

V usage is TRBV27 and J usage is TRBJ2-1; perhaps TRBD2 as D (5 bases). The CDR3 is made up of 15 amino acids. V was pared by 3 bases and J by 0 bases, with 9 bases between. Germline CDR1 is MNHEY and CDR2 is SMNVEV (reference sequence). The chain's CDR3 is CASSLRAFSYNEQFF. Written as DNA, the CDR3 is TGTGCCAGCAGTTTGAGGGCCTTCTCCTACAATGAGCAGTTCTTC.

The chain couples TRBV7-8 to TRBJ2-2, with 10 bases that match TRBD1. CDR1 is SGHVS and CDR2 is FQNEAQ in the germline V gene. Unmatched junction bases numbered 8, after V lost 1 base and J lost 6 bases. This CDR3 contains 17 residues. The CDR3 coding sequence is TGTGCCAGCAGCTTAGTCTCCGGGACAGGGGTGTCCGGGGAGCTGTTTTTT. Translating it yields CASSLVSGTGVSGELFF.

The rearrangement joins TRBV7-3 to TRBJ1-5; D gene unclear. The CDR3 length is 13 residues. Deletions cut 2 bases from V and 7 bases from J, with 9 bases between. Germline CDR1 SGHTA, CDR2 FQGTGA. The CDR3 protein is CASSLQRGQPQHF. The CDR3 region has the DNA TGTGCCAGCAGCTTACAAAGAGGGCAGCCCCAGCATTTT.

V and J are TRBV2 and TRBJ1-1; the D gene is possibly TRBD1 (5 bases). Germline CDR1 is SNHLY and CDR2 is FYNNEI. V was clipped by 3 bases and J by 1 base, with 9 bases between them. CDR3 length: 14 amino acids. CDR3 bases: TGTGCCAGCAGTGACCGGGGGTCGAACACTGAAGCTTTCTTT. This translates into CASSDRGSNTEAFF.

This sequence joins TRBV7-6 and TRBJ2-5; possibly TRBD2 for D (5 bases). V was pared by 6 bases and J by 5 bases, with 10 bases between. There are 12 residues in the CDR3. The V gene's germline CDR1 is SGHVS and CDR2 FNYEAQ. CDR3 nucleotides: TGTGCCAGCAGAAATCCGGGGGAGACCCAGTACTTC. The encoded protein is CASRNPGETQYF.